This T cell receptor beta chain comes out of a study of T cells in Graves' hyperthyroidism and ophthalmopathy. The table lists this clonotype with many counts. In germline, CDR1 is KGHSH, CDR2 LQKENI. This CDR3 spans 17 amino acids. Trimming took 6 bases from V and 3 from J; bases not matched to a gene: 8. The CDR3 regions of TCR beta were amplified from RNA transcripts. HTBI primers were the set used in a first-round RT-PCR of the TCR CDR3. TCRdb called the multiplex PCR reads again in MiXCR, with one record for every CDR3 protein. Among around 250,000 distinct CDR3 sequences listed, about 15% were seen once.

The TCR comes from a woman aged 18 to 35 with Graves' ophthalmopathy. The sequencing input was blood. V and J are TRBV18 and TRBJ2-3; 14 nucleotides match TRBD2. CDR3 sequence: CASSRGLAGDITDTQYF. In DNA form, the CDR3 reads TGTGCCAGCTCCCGGGGACTAGCGGGAGATATAACAGATACGCAGTATTTT.